The present T cell receptor (beta chain) was sequenced within a study of T-cell memory formation after mild COVID-19. CDR3 length: 16 amino acids. Germline-derived CDR1 and CDR2 are LNHNV and YYDKDF (reference sequence). Trimming took 0 bases from V and 5 from J, leaving 13 bases between them. From 5'RACE with constant-segment primers came TCR alpha and TCR beta cDNA libraries that carried sample barcodes and UMIs. TCRdb ran MiXCR on the 5' RACE reads and lists one entry per CDR3 protein. The table includes fewer than 300,000 distinct CDR3 sequences, over 15% detected once. As concerns this clonotype: Its antigen is not identified.

Notes on the study in general: Later expanders leaned CD4+, whereas day 15 to 85 contracting clones were balanced CD4/CD8. Researchers report contracting CD4+ clones mostly in CM and EM, with CD8+ clones in EMRA. The study detected some responding clones in pre-infection memory, suggesting cross-reactive memory joined.

The chain joins TRBV15 to TRBJ1-4, with D perhaps TRBD1 (5 bases). The clonotype comes from a young man who had mild COVID-19 (a few samples of this study predate the infection). Cell type and time point are not known. Sample: PBMCs or a T cell subset sorted from them (not recorded which). CDR3 protein: CATSRDLGATNEKLFF. For the CDR3, the DNA is TGTGCCACCAGCAGAGATCTAGGGGCCACGAATGAAAAACTGTTTTTT.